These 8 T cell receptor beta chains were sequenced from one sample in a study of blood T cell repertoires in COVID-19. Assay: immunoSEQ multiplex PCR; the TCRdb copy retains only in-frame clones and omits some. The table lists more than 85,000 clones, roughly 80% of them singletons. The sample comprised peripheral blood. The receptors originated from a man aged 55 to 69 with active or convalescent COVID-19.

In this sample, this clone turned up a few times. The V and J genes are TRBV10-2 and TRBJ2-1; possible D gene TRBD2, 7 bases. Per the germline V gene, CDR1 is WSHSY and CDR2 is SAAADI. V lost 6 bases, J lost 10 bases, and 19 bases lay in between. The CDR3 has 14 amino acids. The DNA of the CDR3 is TGCGCCAGCAGGACCCCCGGCAGGGGAGGGGAGCAGTTCTTC. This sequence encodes CASRTPGRGGEQFF.

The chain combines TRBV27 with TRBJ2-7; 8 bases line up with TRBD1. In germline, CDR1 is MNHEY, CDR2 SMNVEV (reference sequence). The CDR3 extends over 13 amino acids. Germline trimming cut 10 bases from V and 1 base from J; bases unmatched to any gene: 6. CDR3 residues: CANDRGASYEQYF. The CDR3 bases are TGTGCCAACGACAGGGGTGCATCCTACGAGCAGTACTTC.

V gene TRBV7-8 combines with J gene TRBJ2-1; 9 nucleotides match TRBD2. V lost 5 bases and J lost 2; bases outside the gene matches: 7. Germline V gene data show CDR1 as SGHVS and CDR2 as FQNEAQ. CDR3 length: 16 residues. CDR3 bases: TGTGCCAGCAGCCCGGTAGCGGGAGTAGCCTACAATGAGCAGTTCTTC. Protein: CASSPVAGVAYNEQFF.

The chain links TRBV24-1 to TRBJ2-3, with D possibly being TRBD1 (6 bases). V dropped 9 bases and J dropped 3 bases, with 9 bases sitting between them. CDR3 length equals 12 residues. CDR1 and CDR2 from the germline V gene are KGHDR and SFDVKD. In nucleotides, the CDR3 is TGTGCCACCTCCGGACAGACAGATACGCAGTATTTT. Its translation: CATSGQTDTQYF.

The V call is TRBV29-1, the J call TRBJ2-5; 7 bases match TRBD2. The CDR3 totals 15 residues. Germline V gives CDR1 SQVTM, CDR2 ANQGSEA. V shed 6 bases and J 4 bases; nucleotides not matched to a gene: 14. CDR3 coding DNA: TGCAGCGTCCGGGGGTCGGGGGGAGGAGGAGAGACCCAGTACTTC. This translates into CSVRGSGGGGETQYF.

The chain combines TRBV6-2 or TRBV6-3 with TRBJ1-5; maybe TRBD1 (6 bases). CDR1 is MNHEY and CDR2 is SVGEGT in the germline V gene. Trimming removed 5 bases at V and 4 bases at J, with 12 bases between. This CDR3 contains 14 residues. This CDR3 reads CASSTDRLNQPQHF. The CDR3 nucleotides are TGTGCCAGCAGTACAGACAGGTTGAATCAGCCCCAGCATTTT.

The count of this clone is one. The CDR3 loop is CASRDSYLSQETQYF. The CDR3 bases are TGCGCCAGCAGAGACTCTTACCTGAGCCAAGAGACCCAGTACTTC. The chain recombines TRBV23-1 with TRBJ2-5; D unresolved. TRBV23-1 is an ORF for which the function is uncertain. The CDR3 has 15 amino acids. The V and J ends lost 6 bases and 1 base respectively, with 15 bases between them.

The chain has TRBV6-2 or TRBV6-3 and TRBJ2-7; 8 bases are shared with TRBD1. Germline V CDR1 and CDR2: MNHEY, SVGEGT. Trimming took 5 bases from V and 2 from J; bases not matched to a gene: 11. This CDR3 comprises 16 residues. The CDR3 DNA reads TGTGCCAGCAGTACCTACAGGGGGATCATCACCTACGAGCAGTACTTC. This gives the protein CASSTYRGIITYEQYF.